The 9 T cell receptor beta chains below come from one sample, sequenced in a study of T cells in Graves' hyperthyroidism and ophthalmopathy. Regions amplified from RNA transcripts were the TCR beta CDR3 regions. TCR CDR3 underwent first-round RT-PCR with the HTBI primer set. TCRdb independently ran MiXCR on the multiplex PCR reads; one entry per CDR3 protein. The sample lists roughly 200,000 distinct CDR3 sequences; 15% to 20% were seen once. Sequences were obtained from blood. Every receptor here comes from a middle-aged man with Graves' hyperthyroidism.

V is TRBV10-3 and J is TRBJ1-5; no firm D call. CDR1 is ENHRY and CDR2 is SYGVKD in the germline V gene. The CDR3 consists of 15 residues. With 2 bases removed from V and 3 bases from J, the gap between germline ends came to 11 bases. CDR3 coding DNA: TGTGCCATCAGTGAGAGGGAACAGTACAATCAGCCCCAGCATTTT. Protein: CAISEREQYNQPQHF.

DNA of the CDR3: TGCAGCGTTGGGACAGGGAACTATGGCTACACCTTC. As protein: CSVGTGNYGYTF. This sequence joins TRBV29-1 and TRBJ1-2; 8 nucleotides align to TRBD1. Losses at the gene ends were 4 bases for V and 2 bases for J; bases not matched to a gene: 0. Germline CDR1 and CDR2: SQVTM and ANQGSEA. CDR3 size: 12 residues.

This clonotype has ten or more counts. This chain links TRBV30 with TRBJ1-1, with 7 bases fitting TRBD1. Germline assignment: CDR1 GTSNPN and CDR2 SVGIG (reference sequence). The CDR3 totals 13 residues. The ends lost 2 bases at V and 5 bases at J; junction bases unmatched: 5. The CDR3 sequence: CAWSRQGGTEAFF. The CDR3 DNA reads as TGTGCCTGGAGTCGACAGGGAGGGACTGAAGCTTTCTTT.

The CDR3 sequence is CASSPTGAEAFF. The CDR3, as DNA: TGTGCCAGTAGTCCGACAGGGGCTGAAGCTTTCTTT. The chain links TRBV19 to TRBJ1-1; 8 bases fit TRBD1. This CDR3 has 12 residues. After removal of 5 bases from V and 6 bases from J, the junction contained 2 bases not matched to a gene. Germline assignment: CDR1 LNHDA and CDR2 SQIVND (reference sequence).

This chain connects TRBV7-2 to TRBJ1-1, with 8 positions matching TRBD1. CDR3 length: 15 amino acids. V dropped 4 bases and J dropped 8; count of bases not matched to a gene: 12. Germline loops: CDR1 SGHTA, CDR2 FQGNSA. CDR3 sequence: CASSSSPGGGREAFF. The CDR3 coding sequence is TGTGCCAGCAGCTCTTCCCCAGGGGGCGGTCGCGAAGCTTTCTTT.

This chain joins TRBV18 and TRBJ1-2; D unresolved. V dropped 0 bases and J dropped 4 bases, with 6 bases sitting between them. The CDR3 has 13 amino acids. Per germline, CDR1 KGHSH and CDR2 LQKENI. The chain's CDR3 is CASSPPYPYGYTF. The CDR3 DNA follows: TGTGCCAGCTCACCACCATATCCCTATGGCTACACCTTC. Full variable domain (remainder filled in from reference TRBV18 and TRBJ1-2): NAGVMQNPRHLVRRRGQEARLRCSPMKGHSHVYWYRQLPEEGLKFMVYLQKENIIDESGMPKERFSAEFPKEGPSILRIQQVVRGDSAAYFCASSPPYPYGYTFGSGTRLTVV.

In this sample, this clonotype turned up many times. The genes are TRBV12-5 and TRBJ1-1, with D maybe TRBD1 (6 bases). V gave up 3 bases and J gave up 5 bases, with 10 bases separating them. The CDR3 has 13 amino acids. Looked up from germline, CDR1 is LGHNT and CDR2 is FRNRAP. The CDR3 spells CASGLQGGTEAFF. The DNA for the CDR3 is TGTGCTAGTGGTTTACAGGGTGGTACTGAAGCTTTCTTT.

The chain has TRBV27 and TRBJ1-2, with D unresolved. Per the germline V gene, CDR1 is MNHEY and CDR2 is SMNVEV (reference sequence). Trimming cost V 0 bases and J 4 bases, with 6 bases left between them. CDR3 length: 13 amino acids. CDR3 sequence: CASSLSPIYGYTF. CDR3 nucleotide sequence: TGTGCCAGCAGTTTATCCCCGATCTATGGCTACACCTTC.

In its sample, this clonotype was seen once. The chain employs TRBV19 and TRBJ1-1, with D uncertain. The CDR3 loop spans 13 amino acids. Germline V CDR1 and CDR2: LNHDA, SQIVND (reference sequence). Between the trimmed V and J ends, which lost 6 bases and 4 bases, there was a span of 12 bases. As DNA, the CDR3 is TGTGCCAGTAGGTTGGGAGAGGTCACTGAAGCTTTCTTT. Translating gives CASRLGEVTEAFF.